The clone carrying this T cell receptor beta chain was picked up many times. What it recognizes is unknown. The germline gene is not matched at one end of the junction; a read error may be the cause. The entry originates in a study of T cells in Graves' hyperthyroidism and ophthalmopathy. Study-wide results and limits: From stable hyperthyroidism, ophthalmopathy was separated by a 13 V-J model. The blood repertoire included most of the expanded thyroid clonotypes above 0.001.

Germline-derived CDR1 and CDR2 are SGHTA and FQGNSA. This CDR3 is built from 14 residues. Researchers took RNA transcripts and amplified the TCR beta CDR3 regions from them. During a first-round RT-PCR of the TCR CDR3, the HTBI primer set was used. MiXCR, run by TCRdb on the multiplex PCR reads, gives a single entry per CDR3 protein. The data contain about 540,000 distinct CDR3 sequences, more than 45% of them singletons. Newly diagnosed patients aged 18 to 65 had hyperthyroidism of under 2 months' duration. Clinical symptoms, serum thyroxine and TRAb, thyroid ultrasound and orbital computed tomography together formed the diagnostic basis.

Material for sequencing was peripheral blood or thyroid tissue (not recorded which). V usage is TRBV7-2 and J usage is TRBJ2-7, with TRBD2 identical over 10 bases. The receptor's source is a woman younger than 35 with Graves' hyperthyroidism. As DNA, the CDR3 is TGTGCCAGCAACTTAGGGGGACTAGCGTACGAGCAGTACTTC. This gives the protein CASNLGGLAYEQYF.